A single sample is the source of the 8 T cell receptor beta chains below, sequenced in a study of CD8+CD57+ T cells in acquired aplastic anemia. By flow cytometry, patients selected for sequencing had shown an expansion of CD8+CD57+ cells. TCR beta VDJ and CDR3 profiles were obtained from a genomic DNA template. TCRdb reanalysed the reads using MiXCR and keeps one entry per CDR3 protein. The sample carries around 80,000 distinct CDR3 sequences, around 70% recorded once. Sequencing used sorted CD4+, CD8+, or CD8+CD57+ T cells (not recorded which) from PBMCs. These receptor sequences come from a human donor with aplastic anemia.

V usage is TRBV7-2 and J usage is TRBJ2-1; the match to TRBD2 covers 11 bases. V was pared by 2 bases and J by 12 bases, with 0 bases of the junction left unmatched. There are 12 residues in the CDR3. Germline lookup yields CDR1 SGHTA and CDR2 FQGNSA. The DNA of the CDR3 is TGTGCCAGCAGCTTACTAGCGGGGGGGCAGTTCTTC. It codes for CASSLLAGGQFF.

This clonotype occurred a few times. A much larger clone differs by one base, so this may be a read error. V and J are TRBV12-3 or TRBV12-4 and TRBJ1-6, with D maybe TRBD1 (6 bases). CDR3 length equals 14 residues. CDR3 protein: CASSLEQGYSLLHF. The DNA for the CDR3 is TGTGCCAGCAGTTTGGAACAGGGCTATTCACTCCTCCACTTT.

The rearrangement joins TRBV10-2 to TRBJ1-1; D unclear. The CDR3 runs 12 residues. Trimming took 7 bases from V and 1 from J, leaving 7 bases between them. Germline values: CDR1 WSHSY, CDR2 SAAADI. The CDR3, as DNA: TGCGCCAGCATCGGACCGAACACTGAAGCTTTCTTT. Amino acid sequence: CASIGPNTEAFF.

The chain employs TRBV2 and TRBJ2-3; D uncertain. V dropped 9 bases and J dropped 2 bases, with 12 bases sitting between them. The CDR3 contains 13 residues. Germline V gene sequence: CDR1 SNHLY, CDR2 FYNNEI. The CDR3 protein is CASLTDDTDTQYF. The CDR3 region has the DNA TGTGCCAGTTTAACGGACGACACAGATACGCAGTATTTT.

The chain links TRBV2 to TRBJ2-7; a possible D gene is TRBD2 (6 bases). With 10 bases removed from V and 0 bases from J, the gap between germline ends came to 13 bases. CDR1 is SNHLY and CDR2 is FYNNEI in the germline V gene. The CDR3 is 13 amino acids. The CDR3 is CANGGESSYEQYF. The CDR3 nucleotides read TGTGCCAACGGGGGAGAAAGCTCCTACGAGCAGTACTTC.

The V gene is TRBV20-1, the J gene TRBJ1-5; TRBD1 might be the D (6 bases). The V gene lost 5 bases and the J gene lost 6 bases, with 14 bases spanning the gap. Germline CDR1 and CDR2: DFQATT and SNEGSKA (reference sequence). This CDR3 is 13 amino acids long. CDR3 amino acids: CSALQGLGQPQHF. In nucleotides, the CDR3 is TGCAGTGCTCTGCAGGGGTTGGGTCAGCCCCAGCATTTT.

This clonotype has only a few counts. The J gene is TRBJ2-5, the V gene TRBV4-1; 11 nucleotides line up with TRBD2. The germline CDR1 and CDR2 sequences are MGHRA and YSYEKL. V lost 5 bases, J lost 4 bases, and 6 bases stayed unmatched. CDR3 length equals 15 residues. The CDR3 loop reads CASSFGSGGAETQYF. In DNA form, the CDR3 reads TGCGCCAGCAGCTTCGGTAGCGGGGGGGCAGAGACCCAGTACTTC.

The CDR3 sequence: CASSLSLSYNEQFF. The CDR3, as DNA: TGTGCCAGCAGCTTATCCCTCTCCTACAATGAGCAGTTCTTC. The V call is TRBV11-3, the J call TRBJ2-1; D is unclear. Deletions cut 2 bases from V and 0 bases from J, with 5 bases between. Germline loops: CDR1 SGHNT, CDR2 YENEEA. The CDR3 spans 14 residues.